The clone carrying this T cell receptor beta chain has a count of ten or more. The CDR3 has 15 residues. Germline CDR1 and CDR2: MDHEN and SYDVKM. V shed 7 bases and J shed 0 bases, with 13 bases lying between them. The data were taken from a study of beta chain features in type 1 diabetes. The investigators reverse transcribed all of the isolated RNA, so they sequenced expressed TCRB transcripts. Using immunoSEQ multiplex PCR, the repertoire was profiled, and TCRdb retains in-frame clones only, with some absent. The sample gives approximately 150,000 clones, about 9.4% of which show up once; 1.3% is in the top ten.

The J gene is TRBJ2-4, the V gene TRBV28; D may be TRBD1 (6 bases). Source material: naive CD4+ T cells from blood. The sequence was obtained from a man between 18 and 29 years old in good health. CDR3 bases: TGTGCCAGCACCTCCGGACAGATAGCCAAAAACATTCAGTACTTC. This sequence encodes CASTSGQIAKNIQYF.